This entry is about one T cell receptor (beta chain). Its target is unknown. The sample is drawn from a study of identical twins. Notes on the study in general: Model-predicted out-of-frame TCR alpha sharing fell below observed values in monozygotic twins. Out-of-frame alpha sequences common to twins exhibited an excess of low generation probability.

Template switching created a universal primer site, and the cDNA included unique molecular identifiers. TCRdb itself ran the 5' RACE reads through MiXCR, one entry per CDR3 protein. The sample yields hundreds of thousands of distinct CDR3 sequences, approximately 24% seen once. The sample also formed part of further work on T cells expressing NK-cell markers.

Input material: CD4+ T cells sorted from blood. The clonotype comes from a woman between 18 and 30 years old in good health.

In DNA, the CDR3 is TGTGCCAGCAGTTTGGGACTTAATGAAAAACTGTTTTTT. This sequence encodes CASSLGLNEKLFF. The rearrangement links TRBV12-3 or TRBV12-4 to TRBJ1-4; TRBD1 is a possible D gene (5 bases). The CDR3 totals 13 residues. Trimming removed 3 bases at V and 4 bases at J, with 6 bases between.